The table lists the clone carrying this T cell receptor beta chain with many counts. Its antigen is currently unknown. This specimen belongs to a study of T cells in Graves' hyperthyroidism and ophthalmopathy. Across the study: Once the initial diagnosis was made, peripheral blood was obtained before any treatment.

Reasons for excluding patients were uncontrolled infection, other autoimmune disease, pregnancy or lactation. TCR beta CDR3 region amplification was performed from RNA transcripts. First-round RT-PCR of the TCR CDR3 relied on the HTBI primer set. Using its own MiXCR run on the multiplex PCR reads, TCRdb lists one record per CDR3 protein. Among around 280,000 distinct CDR3 sequences listed, about an eighth were seen once. This CDR3 region has 13 residues. V lost 7 bases, J lost 8 bases, and 12 bases lay in between. From germline, CDR1 is MDHEN and CDR2 SYDVKM. The study's findings and limits: Most expanded thyroid clonotypes above 0.001 also appeared in blood.

This receptor was obtained from a woman younger than 45 with Graves' hyperthyroidism that later progressed to Graves' ophthalmopathy. Material: blood. The chain is built from TRBV28 and TRBJ1-6; no definite D call. CDR3: CASTPRSDSPLHF. DNA of the CDR3: TGTGCCAGCACCCCCCGGTCGGATTCACCCCTCCACTTT.